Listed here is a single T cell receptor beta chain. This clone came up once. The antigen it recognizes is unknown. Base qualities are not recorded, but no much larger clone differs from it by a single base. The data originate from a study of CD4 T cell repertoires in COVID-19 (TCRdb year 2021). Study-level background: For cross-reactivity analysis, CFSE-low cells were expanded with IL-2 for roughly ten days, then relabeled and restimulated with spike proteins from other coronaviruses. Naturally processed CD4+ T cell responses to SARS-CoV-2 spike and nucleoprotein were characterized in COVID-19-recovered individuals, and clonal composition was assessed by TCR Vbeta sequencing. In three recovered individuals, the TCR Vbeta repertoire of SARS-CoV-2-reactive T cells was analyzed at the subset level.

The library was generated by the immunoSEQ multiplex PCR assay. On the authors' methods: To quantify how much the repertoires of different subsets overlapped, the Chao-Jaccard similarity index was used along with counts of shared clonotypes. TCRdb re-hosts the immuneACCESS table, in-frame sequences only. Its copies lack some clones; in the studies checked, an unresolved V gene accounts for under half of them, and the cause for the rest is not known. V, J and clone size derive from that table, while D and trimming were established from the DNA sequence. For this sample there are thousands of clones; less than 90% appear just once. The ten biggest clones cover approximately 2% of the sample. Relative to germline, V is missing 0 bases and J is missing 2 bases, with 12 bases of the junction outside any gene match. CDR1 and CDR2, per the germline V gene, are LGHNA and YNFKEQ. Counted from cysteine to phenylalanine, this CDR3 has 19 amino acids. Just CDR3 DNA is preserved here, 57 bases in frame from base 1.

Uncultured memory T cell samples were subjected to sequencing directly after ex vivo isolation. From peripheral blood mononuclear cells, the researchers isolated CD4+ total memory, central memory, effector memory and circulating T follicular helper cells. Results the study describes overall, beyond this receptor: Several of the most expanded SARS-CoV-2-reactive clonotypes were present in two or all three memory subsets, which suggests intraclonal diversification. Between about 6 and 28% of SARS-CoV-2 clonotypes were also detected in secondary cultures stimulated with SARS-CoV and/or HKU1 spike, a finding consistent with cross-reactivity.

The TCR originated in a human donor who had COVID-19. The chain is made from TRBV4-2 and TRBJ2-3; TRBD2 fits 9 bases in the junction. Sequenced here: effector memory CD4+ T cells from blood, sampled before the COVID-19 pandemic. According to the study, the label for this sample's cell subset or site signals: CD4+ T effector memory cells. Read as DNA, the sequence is TGTGCCAGCAGCCAAGATAGGTGGACAGCGGGAGGCTCCACAGATACGCAGTATTTT. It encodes CASSQDRWTAGGSTDTQYF.